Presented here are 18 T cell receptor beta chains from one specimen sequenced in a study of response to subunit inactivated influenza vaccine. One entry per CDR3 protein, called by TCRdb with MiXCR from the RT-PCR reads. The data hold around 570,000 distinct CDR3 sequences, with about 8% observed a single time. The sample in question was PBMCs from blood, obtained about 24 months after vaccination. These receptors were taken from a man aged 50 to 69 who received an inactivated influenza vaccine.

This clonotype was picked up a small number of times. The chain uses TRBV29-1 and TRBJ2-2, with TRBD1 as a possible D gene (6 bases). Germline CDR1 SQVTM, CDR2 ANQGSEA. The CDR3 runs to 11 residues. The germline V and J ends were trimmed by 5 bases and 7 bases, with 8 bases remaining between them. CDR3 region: CSVNRDGELFF. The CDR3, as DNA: TGCAGCGTTAACAGGGACGGGGAGCTGTTTTTT.

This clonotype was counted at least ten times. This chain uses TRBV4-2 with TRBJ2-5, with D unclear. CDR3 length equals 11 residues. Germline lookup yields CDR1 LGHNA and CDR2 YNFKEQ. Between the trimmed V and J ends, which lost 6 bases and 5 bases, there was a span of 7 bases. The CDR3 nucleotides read TGTGCCAGCAGAAAGGGTGAGACCCAGTACTTC. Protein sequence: CASRKGETQYF.

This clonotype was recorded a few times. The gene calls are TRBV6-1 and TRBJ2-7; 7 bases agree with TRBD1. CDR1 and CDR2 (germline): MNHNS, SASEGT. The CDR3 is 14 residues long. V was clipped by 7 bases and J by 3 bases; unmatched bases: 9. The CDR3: CASNIQGTVYEQYF. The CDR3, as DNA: TGTGCCAGCAATATACAGGGGACCGTCTACGAGCAGTACTTC.

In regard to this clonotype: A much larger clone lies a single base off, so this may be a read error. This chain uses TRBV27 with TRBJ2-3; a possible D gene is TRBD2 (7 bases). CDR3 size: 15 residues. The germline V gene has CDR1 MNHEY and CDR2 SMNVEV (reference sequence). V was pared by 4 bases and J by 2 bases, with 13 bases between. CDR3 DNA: TGTGCCAGCAGTTCCTCCGGGGGGCCCACAGATACGCAGTATTTT. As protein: CASSSSGGPTDTQYF.

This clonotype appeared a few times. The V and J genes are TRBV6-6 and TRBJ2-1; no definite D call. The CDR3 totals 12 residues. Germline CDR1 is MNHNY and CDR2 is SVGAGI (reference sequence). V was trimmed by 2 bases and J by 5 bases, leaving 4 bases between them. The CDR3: CASSYADNEQFF. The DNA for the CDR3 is TGTGCCAGCAGTTACGCGGACAATGAGCAGTTCTTC.

The CDR3 region is CASSQPTGAVSYEQYF. The CDR3 nucleotides read TGTGCCAGCAGCCAACCCACAGGGGCTGTTTCCTACGAGCAGTACTTC. The rearrangement links TRBV4-2 to TRBJ2-7, with 7 bases lining up with TRBD1. V lost 2 bases, J lost 1 base, and 8 bases stayed unmatched. This CDR3 has 16 amino acids. The germline CDR1 and CDR2 sequences are LGHNA and YNFKEQ.

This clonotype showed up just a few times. CDR3 nucleotides: TGTGCCAGCAGCTTCCTCGACACCCCCTCTGGAAACACCATATATTTT. Translated: CASSFLDTPSGNTIYF. J is TRBJ1-3 and V is TRBV5-6; D not resolved. The CDR3 consists of 16 residues. The germline CDR1 and CDR2 sequences are SGHDT and YYEEEE. V was cut by 2 bases and J by 0 bases, with 12 bases left in between.

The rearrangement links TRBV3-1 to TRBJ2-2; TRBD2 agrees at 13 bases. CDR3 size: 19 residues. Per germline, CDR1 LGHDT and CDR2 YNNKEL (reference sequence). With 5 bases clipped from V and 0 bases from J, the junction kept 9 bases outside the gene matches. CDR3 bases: TGTGCCAGCAGCTACGGACTAGCGGGAGATTACGCGAACACCGGGGAGCTGTTTTTT. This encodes CASSYGLAGDYANTGELFF. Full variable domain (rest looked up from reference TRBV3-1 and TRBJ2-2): DTAVSQTPKYLVTQMGNDKSIKCEQNLGHDTMYWYKQDSKKFLKIMFSYNNKELIINETVPNRFSPKSPDKAHLNLHINSLELGDSAVYFCASSYGLAGDYANTGELFFGEGSRLTVL.

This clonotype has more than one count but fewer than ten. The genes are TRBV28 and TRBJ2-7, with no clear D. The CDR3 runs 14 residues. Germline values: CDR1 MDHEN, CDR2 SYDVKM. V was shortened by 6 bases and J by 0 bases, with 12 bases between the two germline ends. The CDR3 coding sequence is TGTGCCAGCAGATCCACGGGCCGCTCCTACGAGCAGTACTTC. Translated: CASRSTGRSYEQYF.

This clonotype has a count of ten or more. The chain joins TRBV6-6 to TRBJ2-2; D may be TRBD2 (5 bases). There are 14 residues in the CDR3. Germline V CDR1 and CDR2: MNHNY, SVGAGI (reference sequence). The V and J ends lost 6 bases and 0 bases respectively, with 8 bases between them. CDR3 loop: CASSGLANTGELFF. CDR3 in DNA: TGTGCCAGCAGCGGACTGGCGAACACCGGGGAGCTGTTTTTT.

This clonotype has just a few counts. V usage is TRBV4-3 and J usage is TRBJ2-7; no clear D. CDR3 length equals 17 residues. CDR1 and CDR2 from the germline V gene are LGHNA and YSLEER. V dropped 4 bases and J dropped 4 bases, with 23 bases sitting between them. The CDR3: CASSRFFTARPEYEQYF. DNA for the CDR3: TGCGCCAGCAGCCGCTTCTTTACGGCTAGGCCGGAGTACGAGCAGTACTTC.

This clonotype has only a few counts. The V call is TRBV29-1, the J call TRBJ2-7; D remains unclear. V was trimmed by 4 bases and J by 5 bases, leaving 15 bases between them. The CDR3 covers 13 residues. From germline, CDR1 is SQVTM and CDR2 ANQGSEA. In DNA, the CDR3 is TGCAGCGTTGTTTCGGGTGAAGGCGACGAGCAGTACTTC. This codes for CSVVSGEGDEQYF.

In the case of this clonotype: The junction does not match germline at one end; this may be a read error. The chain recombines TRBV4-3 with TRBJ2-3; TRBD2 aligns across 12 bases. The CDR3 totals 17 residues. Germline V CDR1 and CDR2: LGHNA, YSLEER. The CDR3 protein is CASSPGLAGGYTETQYF. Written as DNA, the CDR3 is TGCGCCAGCAGCCCGGGGCTAGCGGGGGGGTACACAGAGACGCAGTATTTT.

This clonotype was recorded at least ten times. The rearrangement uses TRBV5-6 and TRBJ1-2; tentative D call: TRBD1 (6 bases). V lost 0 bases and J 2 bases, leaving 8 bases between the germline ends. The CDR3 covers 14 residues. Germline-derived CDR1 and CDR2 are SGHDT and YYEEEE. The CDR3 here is CASSLGGRNYGYTF. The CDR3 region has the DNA TGTGCCAGCAGCTTGGGGGGGCGAAACTATGGCTACACCTTC.

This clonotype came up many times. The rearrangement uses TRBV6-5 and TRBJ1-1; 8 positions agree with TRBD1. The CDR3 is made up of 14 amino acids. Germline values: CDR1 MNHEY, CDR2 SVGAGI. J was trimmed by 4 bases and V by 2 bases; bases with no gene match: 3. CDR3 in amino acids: CASSYTGQGTEAFF. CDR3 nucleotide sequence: TGTGCCAGCAGTTACACCGGACAGGGCACTGAAGCTTTCTTT.

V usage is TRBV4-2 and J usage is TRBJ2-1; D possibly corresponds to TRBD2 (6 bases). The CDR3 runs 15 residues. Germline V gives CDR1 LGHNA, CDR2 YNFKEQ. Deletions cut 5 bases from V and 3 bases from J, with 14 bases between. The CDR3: CASSSGDLIYNEQFF. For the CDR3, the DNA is TGTGCCAGCAGCTCGGGGGATCTCATCTACAATGAGCAGTTCTTC.

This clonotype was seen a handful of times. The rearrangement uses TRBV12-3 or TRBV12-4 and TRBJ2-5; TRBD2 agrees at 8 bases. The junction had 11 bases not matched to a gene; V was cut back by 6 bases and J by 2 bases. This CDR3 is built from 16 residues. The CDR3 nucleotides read TGTGCCAGCAGCGATCCGGGACTAGGGCTTCAAGAGACCCAGTACTTC. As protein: CASSDPGLGLQETQYF.

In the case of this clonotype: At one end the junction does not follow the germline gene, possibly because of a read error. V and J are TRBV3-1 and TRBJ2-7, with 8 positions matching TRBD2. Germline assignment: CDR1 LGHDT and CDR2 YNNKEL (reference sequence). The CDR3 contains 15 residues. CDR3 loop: CASGQGGRSSYEQYF. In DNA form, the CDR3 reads TGTGCCAGCGGCCAAGGCGGGAGGAGCTCCTACGAGCAGTACTTC.